The clone carrying this T cell receptor (beta chain) was recorded at least ten times. What it recognizes is unknown. This sample also contains other DNA sequences that code for the same CDR3. The sample belongs to a study of metastatic and nonmetastatic thyroid tumors. Whole-study context: Patients with malignant and benign thyroid disease provided blood and tumor or nodule tissue, whose repertoires were compared.

The CDR3 is made up of 16 amino acids. Germline CDR1 is MDHEN and CDR2 is SYDVKM. The ends were cut back, 5 bases at V and 0 bases at J, with 15 bases in the middle. All patients were untreated before thyroid surgery. TCRdb ran MiXCR on the PCR reads. The sample lists about 82,000 clones, around 12% seen once, with roughly 9.1% in the top ten. Study-wide findings and caveats: Malignant thyroid tumors reportedly exceeded benign nodules significantly in TCR beta diversity, with the difference appearing in blood and tumor.

The sample consisted of tumor tissue. The TCR originated in a female donor with papillary thyroid cancer or a benign thyroid nodule (not recorded which). Some clones in this sample may be carry-over from other donors' samples. This chain connects TRBV28 to TRBJ2-3; D possibly corresponds to TRBD1 (5 bases). The CDR3 region is CASSQFLGPSTDTQYF. For the CDR3, the DNA is TGTGCCAGCAGTCAGTTCCTGGGGCCCAGCACAGATACGCAGTATTTT. Full variable domain (outside the CDR3, taken from reference TRBV28 and TRBJ2-3): DVKVTQSSRYLVKRTGEKVFLECVQDMDHENMFWYRQDPGLGLRLIYFSYDVKMKEKGDIPEGYSVSREKKERFSLILESASTNQTSMYLCASSQFLGPSTDTQYFGPGTRLTVL.